The rows below give T cell receptor beta chains drawn from one sample of a study of identifying expanded T cells in peripheral blood. The table came from immunoSEQ multiplex PCR; TCRdb's copy has only in-frame clones and leaves some out. This sample yields approximately 140,000 clones, of which 75% to 90% are seen a single time; approximately 8.9% belongs to the top ten. The sample taken for sequencing was blood. These receptor sequences come from a person aged 18-69 years in good health. CDR3s include the opening cysteine and the closing phenylalanine or tryptophan. D genes are given only for firm matches. Size is stated for part of the rows, as once, few or many counts, or as a class when the clone is expanded.

J gene | V gene | D gene | clone size | CDR3 protein | CDR3 DNA
TRBJ2-1 | TRBV11-2 | . | . | CASSPRPNEQFF | TGTGCCAGCAGCCCCCGCCCCAATGAGCAGTTCTTC
TRBJ2-2 | TRBV7-2 | TRBD2 | . | CASSLEAGGTGELFF | TGTGCCAGCAGCTTAGAAGCGGGGGGCACCGGGGAGCTGTTTTTT
TRBJ2-1 | TRBV28 | TRBD1 | . | CASSTTGQGSNEQFF | TGTGCCAGCAGTACAACGGGACAGGGGTCCAATGAGCAGTTCTTC
TRBJ2-2 | TRBV9 | . | . | CASSFLEEPNTGELFF | TGTGCCAGCAGCTTCTTAGAAGAACCGAACACCGGGGAGCTGTTTTTT
TRBJ2-7 | TRBV6-1 | . | . | CASNTRGTQRYEQYF | TGTGCCAGCAACACGAGGGGCACGCAACGCTACGAGCAGTACTTC
TRBJ1-3 | TRBV6-5 | . | . | CASTPGQTGNTIYF | TGTGCCAGCACCCCAGGACAGACAGGAAACACCATATATTTT
TRBJ2-2 | TRBV18 | . | . | CASSSDSPGGELFF | TGTGCCAGCTCATCGGACAGCCCGGGGGGGGAGCTGTTTTTT
TRBJ1-2 | TRBV19 | . | few | CASSLGTANYGYTF | TGTGCCAGTAGTCTCGGTACGGCTAACTATGGCTACACCTTC
TRBJ1-3 | TRBV5-1 | . | . | CASSVQYGSGNTIYF | TGCGCCAGCAGCGTCCAGTACGGCTCTGGAAACACCATATATTTT
TRBJ1-4 | TRBV27 | . | . | CASSPRPPLATNEKLFF | TGTGCCAGCAGTCCACGGCCCCCACTTGCAACTAATGAAAAACTGTTTTTT
TRBJ2-1 | TRBV7-3 | TRBD1 | . | CASSPFADRVGNEQFF | TGTGCCAGCAGCCCGTTTGCGGACAGGGTGGGGAATGAGCAGTTCTTC
TRBJ2-1 | TRBV7-2 | TRBD2 | . | CASRTSGLAYNEQFF | TGTGCCAGCAGGACTAGCGGCCTCGCCTACAATGAGCAGTTCTTC
TRBJ1-3 | TRBV27 | . | . | CASSPPRSGNTIYF | TGTGCCAGCTCACCCCCCCGCTCTGGAAACACCATATATTTT
TRBJ1-5 | TRBV27 | TRBD1 | . | CASSPPGTAGDQPQHF | TGTGCCAGCAGTCCGCCCGGGACAGCAGGGGATCAGCCCCAGCATTTT
TRBJ1-1 | TRBV6-1 | . | once | CASSESHNTEAFF | TGTGCCAGCAGTGAGAGCCACAACACTGAAGCTTTCTTT
TRBJ1-4 | TRBV19 | . | . | CASISPGVEKLFF | TGTGCCAGTATAAGTCCGGGAGTTGAAAAACTGTTTTTT
TRBJ2-1 | TRBV6-5 | . | . | CASSYSGAYNEQFF | TGTGCCAGCAGTTACTCGGGGGCCTACAATGAGCAGTTCTTC
TRBJ1-2 | TRBV7-9 | TRBD1 | . | CASSPPGQGAGGYTF | TGTGCCAGCAGCCCCCCGGGACAGGGGGCTGGTGGCTACACCTTC
TRBJ1-2 | TRBV5-1 | . | . | CASSIALANYGYTF | TGCGCCAGCAGCATAGCCTTAGCTAACTATGGCTACACCTTC
TRBJ2-7 | TRBV11-2 | TRBD2 | . | CASSQGGTSGGYEQYF | TGTGCCAGCAGCCAAGGAGGGACTAGCGGGGGCTACGAGCAGTACTTC
TRBJ2-7 | TRBV9 | TRBD1 | . | CASSQDRDTYEQYF | TGTGCCAGCAGCCAGGACAGGGATACCTACGAGCAGTACTTC
TRBJ2-1 | TRBV15 | TRBD1 | . | CATNDRGYNEQFF | TGTGCCACCAATGACAGGGGCTACAATGAGCAGTTCTTC
TRBJ2-5 | TRBV21-1 | . | . | CASSKEGDPETQYF | TGTGCCAGCAGCAAAGAGGGGGATCCAGAGACCCAGTACTTC
TRBJ1-2 | TRBV15 | TRBD1 | . | CATSRAGQGYGYTF | TGTGCCACCAGCAGAGCGGGACAGGGCTATGGCTACACCTTC
TRBJ2-3 | TRBV6-5 | . | . | CASSHNTPRTDTQYF | TGTGCCAGCAGCCATAATACCCCCCGGACAGATACGCAGTATTTT
TRBJ1-1 | TRBV10-1 | . | few | CASSLQVNTEAFF | TGCGCCAGCAGCCTTCAGGTTAATACTGAAGCTTTCTTT
TRBJ2-7 | TRBV7-9 | . | . | CASSLRQGSYEQYF | TGTGCCAGCAGCTTACGGCAGGGCTCCTACGAGCAGTACTTC
TRBJ1-1 | TRBV4-1 | TRBD1 | . | CASSQVGDRGTEAFF | TGCGCCAGCAGCCAAGTGGGGGACAGGGGGACTGAAGCTTTCTTT
TRBJ2-7 | TRBV7-2 | TRBD2 | . | CASSWDHSGGASGEQYF | TGTGCCAGCAGCTGGGATCATAGCGGGGGGGCCTCGGGCGAGCAGTACTTC
TRBJ2-7 | TRBV5-4 | . | . | CASSQQGLVEQYF | TGTGCCAGCAGCCAACAGGGTCTGGTCGAGCAGTACTTC
TRBJ2-4 | TRBV30 | . | many | CAWSRGNIQYF | TGTGCCTGGAGTCGTGGAAACATTCAGTACTTC
TRBJ2-3 | TRBV29-1 | . | . | CSVGVGHSTDTQYF | TGCAGCGTGGGGGTGGGTCATAGCACAGATACGCAGTATTTT
TRBJ2-2 | TRBV6-1 | . | . | CASSGPGARNTGELFF | TGTGCCAGCAGTGGCCCGGGTGCGAGGAACACCGGGGAGCTGTTTTTT
TRBJ2-7 | TRBV4-2 | TRBD2 | . | CASSQELAGEVGEQYF | TGTGCCAGCAGCCAAGAACTGGCGGGAGAGGTGGGCGAGCAGTACTTC
TRBJ2-1 | TRBV28 | TRBD2 | once | CASSPSAAGAYNEQFF | TGTGCCAGCAGTCCCTCGGCGGCGGGAGCGTACAATGAGCAGTTCTTC
TRBJ1-5 | TRBV11-2 | . | . | CASSPKAGQPQHF | TGTGCCAGCAGCCCGAAGGCAGGTCAGCCCCAGCATTTT
TRBJ1-4 | TRBV7-9 | . | few | CASSPGALEKLFF | TGTGCCAGCAGCCCCGGGGCCCTCGAAAAACTGTTTTTT
TRBJ2-7 | TRBV2 | TRBD2 | . | CASSGTSVSYEQYF | TGTGCCAGCAGTGGGACTAGCGTCTCCTACGAGCAGTACTTC
TRBJ2-5 | TRBV7-3 | TRBD2 | . | CASSLNAGDGVETQYF | TGTGCCAGCAGCTTAAATGCGGGAGATGGTGTAGAGACCCAGTACTTC
TRBJ2-1 | TRBV2 | TRBD2 | . | CASRQGIAGDNEQFF | TGTGCCAGCCGCCAAGGAATAGCGGGAGACAATGAGCAGTTCTTC
TRBJ2-7 | TRBV19 | TRBD1 | . | CARGTDTYEQYF | TGTGCCAGGGGGACAGACACCTACGAGCAGTACTTC
TRBJ1-1 | TRBV9 | TRBD1 | . | CASSVEGASTEAFF | TGTGCCAGCAGCGTAGAGGGGGCGAGCACTGAAGCTTTCTTT